This T cell receptor (beta chain) came from a study of cytomegalovirus exposure and HLA in healthy donors. Study outcomes and limitations: The authors later linked a missense DCLRE1C variant to TCR beta V- and J-gene trimming. Researchers catalogued 164 TCR beta chains as cytomegalovirus-associated.

Note on this clone: No antigen is known for it.

Germline V gives CDR1 MDHEN, CDR2 SYDVKM. CDR3 length: 17 amino acids. The V gene end was trimmed by 6 bases and the J gene end by 5 bases; junction bases not matched to a gene: 16. This PCR relied on a set of 60 Vbeta primers and 13 Jbeta primers. Measured with immunoSEQ multiplex PCR; TCRdb has only the in-frame clones, and not every one. This sample has approximately 100,000 clones, with around 10% found just once. This receptor was identified in a man in his fifties in good health and CMV-seropositive. The J gene is TRBJ2-5, the V gene TRBV28, with 9 bases matching TRBD2. Sequences were obtained from PBMCs. The chain's CDR3 is CASSAPGGAGGVETQYF. CDR3 nucleotides: TGTGCCAGCAGCGCCCCCGGGGGGGCGGGGGGGGTGGAGACCCAGTACTTC.